These T cell receptor beta chains were read from a single sample in a study of control samples from healthy donors and cancer patients. Sequencing used immunoSEQ multiplex PCR; TCRdb keeps in-frame clones, though not all of them. The sample holds 120,000 to 150,000 clones; around 90% are singletons and the top ten take about 7.6%. Sequencing input: blood. These receptors all come from a young man in good health. Each CDR3 is given with its conserved first and last residue. A D gene is named only where the DNA matches it firmly. Size tells how often a clone was seen (once, few, many) or the class of an expanded clone, and some rows leave it out.

>TRBD2|NA|TRBV9|17|TRBJ2-5
TGTGCCAGCAGCGTAGGAGGGCAGCGGGGGGGCCTGGAGACCCAGTACTTC
CASSVGGQRGGLETQYF
>TRBD1|NA|TRBV6-2/TRBV6-3|15|TRBJ1-5
TGTGCCAGCAGTACCGGGACAGGAGGCAATCAGCCCCAGCATTTT
CASSTGTGGNQPQHF
>NA|NA|TRBV11-2|14|TRBJ2-7
TGTGCCAGCAGCATCCCTACGGGACAAAATAAGCAGTACTTC
CASSIPTGQNKQYF
>TRBD1|NA|TRBV28|19|TRBJ1-4
TGTGCCAGCAGTCTCCCAACAGGGGCGTATGAAGCAACTAATGAAAAACTGTTTTTT
CASSLPTGAYEATNEKLFF
>TRBD1|once|TRBV6-5|14|TRBJ2-1
TGTGCCAGCAAAGGGACAGAAGCAAACAATGAGCAGTTCTTC
CASKGTEANNEQFF
>NA|NA|TRBV4-3|13|TRBJ2-2
TGCGCCAGCAGCCAAGAGGCCACCGGGGAGCTGTTTTTT
CASSQEATGELFF
>NA|NA|TRBV11-2|15|TRBJ1-2
TGTGCCAGCAGCTTAGGTTCCGGGACCTCCGGCGGCTACACCTTC
CASSLGSGTSGGYTF
>NA|NA|TRBV5-1|12|TRBJ2-7
TGCGCCAGCAGCCATTGGGGCGACGAGCAGTACTTC
CASSHWGDEQYF
>TRBD1|once|TRBV30|15|TRBJ2-1
TGTGCCTGGAGTCGAGGACAGGGGGCAGTATATGAGCAGTTCTTC
CAWSRGQGAVYEQFF
>NA|NA|TRBV9|14|TRBJ2-7
TGTGCCAGCAGCAGGACCCTTCTCTCCTACGAGCAGTACTTC
CASSRTLLSYEQYF
>NA|once|TRBV5-5|15|TRBJ1-5
TGTGCCAGCAGCTTGGCCGGAGGAAGCAATCAGCCCCAGCATTTT
CASSLAGGSNQPQHF
>NA|NA|TRBV5-4|16|TRBJ2-7
TGTGCCAGCAGCAGGGGGATAGGGGTCATCCCAGGCGAGCAGTACTTC
CASSRGIGVIPGEQYF
>NA|once|TRBV6-5|13|TRBJ1-6
TGTGCCAGCAAGACAGACAACACTTCACCCCTCCACTTT
CASKTDNTSPLHF
>NA|NA|TRBV2|15|TRBJ2-5
TGTGCCAGCAGTGCAACCCCTCCCCCCCAAGAGACCCAGTACTTC
CASSATPPPQETQYF
>TRBD1|NA|TRBV19|16|TRBJ2-3
TGTGCCAGTAGTATGTTGACAGGGGTTAGCACAGATACGCAGTATTTT
CASSMLTGVSTDTQYF
>NA|NA|TRBV6-6|14|TRBJ2-2
TGTGCCAGCAGTTACTCCGCCGCCACCGGGGAGCTGTTTTTT
CASSYSAATGELFF
>TRBD1|NA|TRBV2|13|TRBJ1-2
TGTGCCAGCACCGGACAGGGGCTAAAAGGCTACACCTTC
CASTGQGLKGYTF
>NA|once|TRBV7-7|13|TRBJ1-1
TGTGCCAGCAGCTTAGCGCCAAACACTGAAGCTTTCTTT
CASSLAPNTEAFF
>TRBD1|NA|TRBV27|14|TRBJ1-5
TGTGCCAGCAGGGCCGGGACAGGTAATCAGCCCCAGCATTTT
CASRAGTGNQPQHF
>NA|NA|TRBV19|14|TRBJ2-7
TGTGCCAGTAGTACTACCGGGACCACCTACGAGCAGTACTTC
CASSTTGTTYEQYF
>NA|few|TRBV20-1|11|TRBJ1-4
TGCAGTGCTATGACTCCGGAAAAACTGTTTTTT
CSAMTPEKLFF
>NA|NA|TRBV3-1/TRBV3-2|15|TRBJ2-4
TGTGCCAGCAGCCAAGGAACCCATACCGGGAACATTCAGTACTTC
CASSQGTHTGNIQYF
>TRBD2|NA|TRBV7-2|15|TRBJ2-5
TGTGCCAGCAGCTCGCAAACTAGCGGGGGAGAGACCCAGTACTTC
CASSSQTSGGETQYF
>TRBD2|NA|TRBV2|14|TRBJ2-7
TGTGCCAGCAGGAGACTAGCGGGGGAGGGCGAGCAGTACTTC
CASRRLAGEGEQYF
>NA|NA|TRBV7-9|12|TRBJ1-4
TGTGCCGTTCAACCAGGGAATGAAAAACTGTTTTTT
CAVQPGNEKLFF
>NA|NA|TRBV7-7|15|TRBJ2-3
TGTGCCAGCAGCCCCTCCGAGGGCGGGACAGATACGCAGTATTTT
CASSPSEGGTDTQYF
>NA|once|TRBV5-1|11|TRBJ2-1
TGCGCCAGCAGAGGTGAGAATGAGCAGTTCTTC
CASRGENEQFF
>TRBD1|NA|TRBV7-2|14|TRBJ2-3
TGTGCCAGCAGCCGTCCCCTTGCCGGGACAGGGAGGTATTTT
CASSRPLAGTGRYF
>NA|NA|TRBV27|16|TRBJ2-1
TGTGCCAGCAGTATTATTACCAAAGGAGGTGTGAATGAGCAGTTCTTC
CASSIITKGGVNEQFF
>NA|NA|TRBV2|14|TRBJ1-1
TGTGCCAGCTCTATCGGGCGCGGGAACACTGAAGCTTTCTTT
CASSIGRGNTEAFF
>NA|NA|TRBV3-1/TRBV3-2|15|TRBJ1-1
TGTGCCAGCAGCAATGGACCCATAACAAGCACTGAAGCTTTCTTT
CASSNGPITSTEAFF
>TRBD1|NA|TRBV6-5|13|TRBJ2-7
TGTGCCAGCCGGCAGGGGGCTGAATACGAGCAGTACTTC
CASRQGAEYEQYF
>NA|NA|TRBV19|13|TRBJ2-5
TGTGCCAGTAGTATGGGATCTCAAGAGACCCAGTACTTC
CASSMGSQETQYF
>TRBD1|NA|TRBV3-1/TRBV3-2|13|TRBJ2-7
TGTGCCAGCAGCCAAGGGACAGGTTTCGAGCAGTACTTC
CASSQGTGFEQYF
>NA|NA|TRBV5-5|13|TRBJ2-7
TGTGCCAGCAGCTTTCAAGGCTCCTACGAGCAGTACTTC
CASSFQGSYEQYF
>TRBD1|NA|TRBV7-8|17|TRBJ2-2
TGTGCCAGCACCCTAATGGTCGGACAGGGTGTAACCGGGGAGCTGTTTTTT
CASTLMVGQGVTGELFF
>TRBD1|NA|TRBV5-4|14|TRBJ1-2
TGTGCCAGCTCGACTCAGGGGGTAGACTATGGCTACACCTTC
CASSTQGVDYGYTF
>NA|NA|TRBV5-1|14|TRBJ1-1
TGCGCCAGCAGCTTGCGGGGGGCCGTCACTGAAGCTTTCTTT
CASSLRGAVTEAFF
>NA|NA|TRBV6-6|14|TRBJ1-3
TGTGCCAGCAGCCTAGGTCCGGGGGGAAACACCATATATTTT
CASSLGPGGNTIYF
>NA|once|TRBV6-5|14|TRBJ2-5
TGTGCCAGCAGGCCTCGAAGGACACAAGAGACCCAGTACTTC
CASRPRRTQETQYF